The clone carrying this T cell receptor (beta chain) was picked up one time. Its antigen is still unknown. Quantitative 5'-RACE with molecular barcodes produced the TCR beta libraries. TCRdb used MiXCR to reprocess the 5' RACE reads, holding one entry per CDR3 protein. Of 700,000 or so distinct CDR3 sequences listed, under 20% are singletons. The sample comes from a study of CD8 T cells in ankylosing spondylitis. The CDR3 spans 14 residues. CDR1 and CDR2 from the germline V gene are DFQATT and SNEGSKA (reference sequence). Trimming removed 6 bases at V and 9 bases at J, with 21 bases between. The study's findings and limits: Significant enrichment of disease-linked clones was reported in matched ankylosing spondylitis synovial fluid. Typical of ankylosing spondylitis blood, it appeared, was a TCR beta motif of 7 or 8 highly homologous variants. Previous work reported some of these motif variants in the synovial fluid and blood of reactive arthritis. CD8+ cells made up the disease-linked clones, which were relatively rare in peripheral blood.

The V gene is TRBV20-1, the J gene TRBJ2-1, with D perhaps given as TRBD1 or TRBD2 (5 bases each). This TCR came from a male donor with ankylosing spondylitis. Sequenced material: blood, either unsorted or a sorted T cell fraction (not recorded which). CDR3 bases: TGCAGTGCCATCTCCGGGACCGGCAGGGTTGAGCAGTTCTTC. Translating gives CSAISGTGRVEQFF.